This T cell receptor beta chain comes out of a study of cytomegalovirus exposure and HLA in healthy donors (dated by TCRdb to 2016 to 2017). In the study overall: An earlier analysis of roughly 610 of the donors reported under 300 Gb of sequence data and approximately 120 million unique TCR beta sequences obtained from around 170 million T cells. Among about 400 genotyped donors of the cohort, an average of roughly 230,000 unique TCR beta nucleotide sequences was sequenced per donor, of which approximately 18% were non-productive. Rather than drawing on any new phenotypic data, the later analysis identified candidate immune exposures from TCR beta sequences and the way those sequences occurred across donors. An early release that covered several hundred HLA-typed donors contained 250 to 350 gigabases of sequencing data and around 85 million unique TCR sequences. Of the roughly 420 genotyped donors, less than 85% were placed in the genetic ancestry cluster associated with self-reported Caucasian donors. All discovery cohort repertoires had been generated using a single sequencing platform. Typing coverage varied by locus: roughly 620-640 donors for A, B, C, DRB1 and DQB1; roughly 500 for DQA1; approximately 610 for DPA1; 400 to 480 for DPB1. In an earlier analysis of 500 to 650 of the donors, high-throughput TCR beta sequencing was used to judge whether each TCR beta V gene segment behaved as functional or pseudogenic. A later genetic analysis used genome-wide SNP genotypes for 398 of the 666 donors, treating that subset as a discovery cohort. Five DR-DQ haplotypes were handled as single units for association and clustering because linkage in the cohort was strong. The study aimed to test whether cataloging public T cell receptors could reveal signatures of past pathogen exposure. HLA typing covered class I and class II loci at four-digit resolution. Using immunosequencing, the study profiled T cell repertoires from 500 to 800 subjects and related those repertoires to cytomegalovirus serostatus. To study patterns of TCR occurrence, a later analysis re-analyzed previously published TCR beta repertoires from 550 to 800 donors and added high-resolution HLA genotyping. High-throughput TCR immunosequencing, statistical association of individual TCRs with disease status, and machine learning were combined to predict cytomegalovirus infection status. Alongside the repertoire data, information on donor age, sex, ethnicity and CMV serostatus was compiled. Along with the approximately 650-subject first cohort, a separate validation cohort of over a hundred different subjects was used.

With respect to this clone: It lacks a known antigen. Within one base of it there is no much larger clone, and no base qualities were kept.

Broad study findings and their caveats: In a later analysis, HLA-associated TCR beta chains showed more clonal expansion and lower generation probabilities than non-associated chains that were equally common. A group of highly shared sequence variants was considered likely to be a technical artifact of the sequencing pipeline. In a later analysis, most CMV-associated TCR beta chains were found to appear HLA-restricted, with HLA associations seemingly driven largely by CMV exposure. Because counts were too low, about 15 rarely observed V segments, including chromosome 9 orphons, were left out of the earlier analysis of approximately 500 of the donors. In a later analysis, 16,951 TCR beta sequences were associated with specific HLA alleles at a false discovery rate of 0.05. A further reported finding was that TCR beta sequences accurately predicted the HLA-A and HLA-B alleles for most subjects in the first cohort. Correlated functional status among segregating V segments might reflect linkage disequilibrium, but an unknown experimental factor could not be ruled out. HLA typing was unavailable for some donors at each locus, so association tests used only the typed subset. A few of the identified cytomegalovirus-associated TCR beta chains were confirmed in vitro to be specific for cytomegalovirus antigens. In this cohort, only TCR beta chains were sequenced, and detectable features were limited by the absence of alpha or paired-chain data. According to a later analysis, parvovirus B19, influenza, CMV and Epstein-Barr virus appeared linked to several top co-occurrence clusters. Some IMGT-functional V segments, including TRBV6-2 and TRBV6-3, could not be distinguished by the 87-base-pair reads and were therefore excluded. For the cohort, immune exposure information was limited to CMV serostatus. Most TCR sequences were observed very rarely across donors, whereas some public TCRs were present in many individuals. Broadly in line with IMGT annotations, most TCR beta V segments showed up in productive rearrangements about 90% or about 30% of the time in an earlier analysis of several hundred of the donors. In the study, around 160 TCR beta chains were listed as associated with cytomegalovirus. According to a later genetic analysis, donors in an Asian-associated ancestry cluster had fewer N-insertions in productive TCRs than the approximately 610-donor mean. An association between a missense DCLRE1C variant and V-gene and J-gene trimming of TCR beta chains was found in a later genetic analysis and replicated in an independent cohort. When HLA alleles, especially DR and DQ, strongly co-occurred, attributing TCR associations to individual alleles was difficult. Sequencing depth was assumed to be roughly uniform across donors in the presence/absence analyses, though that assumption may not hold. The classifier was reported to diagnose cytomegalovirus status with high specificity and sensitivity in both the original and validation cohorts. In a later analysis, the rate of TCR association differed among HLA loci, with DRB1 alleles having the most associated TCRs and HLA-C alleles having the fewest. According to the authors, the approach could potentially be generalized to other disease states and immunological phenotypes.

Libraries were built with the immunoSEQ multiplex PCR assay. The multiplex PCR relied on a mix of 60 forward primers for TCR Vbeta segments and 13 reverse primers for TCR Jbeta segments. The CDR3 region of rearranged TCR beta genes was amplified from genomic DNA with a multiplex PCR assay. Amplified TCR beta libraries were sequenced as 87-base-pair reads on the Illumina HiSeq System. The paper's processing steps were these. A later analysis tallied roughly 80 million unique TCR beta chains across the 666 repertoires, and about 12 million of those chains were shared by two or more donors. A nearest-neighbor algorithm error-corrected the raw reads and collapsed the reads into unique sequences, merging closely related sequences to remove PCR and sequencing errors. V, D and J gene segments were assigned by aligning CDR3 sequences to IMGT reference sequences. For a sequence to be retained, a match of at least six nucleotides to both a V gene segment and a J gene segment was required. A rearrangement counted as productive if the CDR3 had no stop codons and remained in frame with V and J, and every other rearrangement counted as non-productive. CDR3 was defined according to IMGT convention as the region running from the second conserved V-encoded cysteine to the conserved J-encoded phenylalanine. The earlier analysis of about 640 of the donors excluded any sequence lacking an unambiguous match to a single V gene segment. An earlier analysis of a few hundred of the donors called V segments functional above 56.7% productive rearrangements and segregating when the between-donor standard deviation exceeded 5%. To diagnose cytomegalovirus status from the catalog of TCR beta chain sequences, a statistical classification framework was built. In a later analysis, V and J genes were assigned by comparing TCR nucleotide sequences against IMGT/GENE-DB human TR gene sequences. The TCRdist pipeline was used in a later analysis to assign CDR3 sequences and most-parsimonious VDJ recombination scenarios. In a later analysis, each TCR beta chain was defined by its CDR3 amino acid sequence together with its V-gene family, and reads without a unique V-gene family were excluded. In a later analysis, around 650 highly shared, low-generation-probability nucleotide sequences were removed to address suspected cross-contamination and a sequencing artifact. In a later analysis, a clonal expansion index was calculated for each public chain from normalized within-repertoire ranks of inferred template counts. A later analysis computed generation probabilities with a VDJ recombination model fitted to out-of-frame rearrangements, and checked the results against IGoR. In a later analysis, TCR-TCR, TCR-HLA and TCR-CMV co-occurrence was scored with hypergeometric tests, and a repertoire-size bias correction was applied to TCR pairs. To estimate false discovery rates, a later analysis permuted the HLA or CMV assignments 20 times. In a later analysis, co-occurring TCRs were grouped with DBSCAN, and TCRdist sequence similarity was added when clustering was performed within HLA-allele-positive subsets. Co-occurrence clustering excluded repertoires with fewer than 30,000 or more than 120,000 public chains, plus five with anomalous nucleotide sharing. Sourced from immuneACCESS, this table was stored by TCRdb with only in-frame sequences that have V and J called. A share of the clones is absent; for the studies checked, an unresolved V gene accounts for under half, and the remainder has no known explanation. For V, J and clone size, that table is used; D and trimming come from the DNA. The sample yields some 140,000 clones; around 75% were counted once. Approximately 8% of the sample is in the top ten clones.

V loses 5 bases, J loses 1 base, and the germline ends lie 21 bases apart. CDR1 and CDR2 are read off the germline V gene as SGHTA and FQGNSA. Taken from cysteine to phenylalanine, the CDR3 has 17 residues. The read is trimmed to its CDR3 DNA, 51 bases read in frame from base 1. In total, about 650 healthy bone marrow donors made up the cohort. At the time of sampling, all cohort members were nominally healthy, though unrecorded immune exposures were likely present. The donor was CMV seropositive and was included in the group of approximately 310 seropositive cohort members. Each donor provided a peripheral blood sample, and peripheral blood mononuclear cells were used for TCR beta sequencing. Genomic DNA was extracted from the blood cell samples with the Qiagen DNeasy Blood Extraction Kit.

Input material: PBMCs. Recombination connected TRBV7-2 to TRBJ2-7; TRBD2 could be the D gene, as 8 bases match. The clonotype originates from a man aged 25 to 40 in good health and CMV-seropositive. The nucleotides read TGTGCCAGCAGCCGGGAGGGGGCGGGGGGCCAATCCTACGAGCAGTACTTC. Translated, this is CASSREGAGGQSYEQYF.